Below are 22 T cell receptor beta chains sequenced from a single sample in a study of cytomegalovirus exposure and HLA in healthy donors. With 60 Vbeta and 13 Jbeta primers, the PCR was carried out. The data were produced by immunoSEQ multiplex PCR, yet TCRdb's version contains in-frame clones alone and is incomplete. Of under 200,000 clones in the sample, roughly 80% were seen once. The material sequenced was PBMCs. The receptors here all came from a male donor in good health and CMV-seronegative.

This clone appeared a few times. V is TRBV7-9 and J is TRBJ2-2; TRBD2 might be the D (5 bases). With 5 bases removed from V and 5 bases from J, the gap between germline ends came to 18 bases. The CDR3 extends over 16 amino acids. Germline CDR1 is SEHNR and CDR2 is FQNEAQ (reference sequence). The DNA for the CDR3 is TGTGCCAGCAGCCATAGCGCGAGCGGAGAGACCGGGGAGCTGTTTTTT. As protein: CASSHSASGETGELFF.

The chain couples TRBV30 to TRBJ2-1, with 10 bases that match TRBD2. V shed 8 bases, J shed 7 bases, and the junction held 8 bases outside the gene matches. CDR3 length: 13 amino acids. CDR1 is GTSNPN, CDR2 SVGIG, per germline (reference sequence). As DNA, the CDR3 is TGTGCCGGCTGGGAGCGGGAGGGGAATGAGCAGTTCTTC. As protein: CAGWEREGNEQFF.

The J gene is TRBJ2-2, the V gene TRBV5-1, with a tentative D call TRBD2 (5 bases). CDR1 SGHRS and CDR2 YFSETQ come from the germline V gene. The CDR3 is 13 amino acids. The ends were cut back, 7 bases at V and 7 bases at J, with 14 bases in the middle. The CDR3 DNA is TGCGCCAGCCCTAGCCCTATAAGCGGGGAGCTGTTTTTT. Translating gives CASPSPISGELFF.

The J gene is TRBJ2-7, the V gene TRBV2, with TRBD1 identical over 8 bases. The CDR3 sequence is 14 residues long. Germline V gives CDR1 SNHLY, CDR2 FYNNEI. V lost 7 bases to trimming and J lost 0 bases; unmatched junction nucleotides: 5. CDR3 sequence reads: CASTGTGVSYEQYF. The CDR3 nucleotides are TGTGCCAGCACCGGGACAGGTGTCTCCTACGAGCAGTACTTC.

This clone has only a few counts. The chain carries TRBV6-5 and TRBJ1-1, with 10 positions matching TRBD1. V was pared by 2 bases and J by 7 bases, with 4 bases of the junction left unmatched. The length of the CDR3 is 14 residues. The germline V gene encodes CDR1 MNHEY and CDR2 SVGAGI. In nucleotides, the CDR3 is TGTGCCAGCAGTTACGACAGGGGGCGTAATGAAGCTTTCTTT. It encodes CASSYDRGRNEAFF.

V is TRBV7-8 and J is TRBJ2-1; 8 nucleotides match TRBD1. Germline CDR1 reads SGHVS; CDR2 reads FQNEAQ. The CDR3 contains 15 residues. V shed 5 bases and J 5 bases; nucleotides not matched to a gene: 8. CDR3 amino acids: CASSPGQGRNNEQFF. The CDR3 DNA reads TGTGCCAGCAGCCCTGGACAGGGAAGGAACAATGAGCAGTTCTTC.

This chain connects TRBV5-1 to TRBJ2-1, with 11 bases fitting TRBD2. Germline V gene lookup returns CDR1 SGHRS and CDR2 YFSETQ. V shed 5 bases, J shed 0 bases, and the junction held 4 bases outside the gene matches. The CDR3 extends over 16 amino acids. The chain's CDR3 is CASRIAGGSSYNEQFF. The CDR3 DNA follows: TGCGCCAGCAGAATAGCGGGGGGGAGCTCCTACAATGAGCAGTTCTTC.

This chain joins TRBV9 and TRBJ2-7; 7 bases agree with TRBD1. Germline V gives CDR1 SGDLS, CDR2 YYNGEE. The V gene end was trimmed by 6 bases and the J gene end by 0 bases; junction bases not matched to a gene: 6. This CDR3 contains 14 residues. CDR3 nucleotide sequence: TGTGCCAGCACCCCGGGACAGAGCTCCTACGAGCAGTACTTC. Translated: CASTPGQSSYEQYF.

This clone was seen more than once but under ten times. The chain employs TRBV7-9 and TRBJ2-5, with TRBD1 as a possible D gene (5 bases). Near its end, the DNA agrees better with TRBJ2-7, so the J call may be wrong. CDR1 and CDR2 from the germline V gene are SEHNR and FQNEAQ (reference sequence). CDR3 size: 16 residues. This CDR3 is CASSQEEGASGYEQYF. CDR3 nucleotides: TGTGCCAGCAGCCAAGAGGAAGGGGCCTCGGGCTACGAGCAGTACTTC.

The CDR3 here is CASSPGQSTDTQYF. DNA for the CDR3: TGTGCCAGCAGCCCGGGACAGAGCACAGATACGCAGTATTTT. This chain uses TRBV7-2 with TRBJ2-3; 7 nucleotides agree with TRBD1. After removal of 5 bases from V and 0 bases from J, the junction contained 2 bases not matched to a gene. The V gene's germline CDR1 is SGHTA and CDR2 FQGNSA. The CDR3 runs to 14 residues.

The V gene is TRBV13, the J gene TRBJ2-7, with a tentative D call TRBD1 (5 bases). This CDR3 spans 13 amino acids. V was trimmed by 5 bases and J by 7 bases, leaving 15 bases between them. CDR1 is PRHDT and CDR2 is FYEKMQ in the germline V gene (reference sequence). CDR3 region: CASSPGPNREQYF. The CDR3 coding sequence is TGTGCCAGCAGCCCCGGACCCAACAGGGAGCAGTACTTC.

The sample holds a few counts of this clone. The CDR3, as DNA: TGTGCCAGCAGTCCGGGACTAGCTGGGAATGAGCAGTTCTTC. Its protein is CASSPGLAGNEQFF. V usage is TRBV2 and J usage is TRBJ2-1; 9 nucleotides match TRBD2. The CDR3 covers 14 residues. Germline CDR1 SNHLY, CDR2 FYNNEI. The V segment lost 5 bases and the J segment 7 bases; nucleotides outside the gene matches: 6.

This clone was picked up a small number of times. This CDR3 is also generated by other DNA sequences in the sample. This chain links TRBV5-6 with TRBJ1-2, with 8 nucleotides matching TRBD1. Germline CDR1 SGHDT, CDR2 YYEEEE. With 2 bases clipped from V and 6 bases from J, the junction kept 3 bases outside the gene matches. The CDR3 totals 13 residues. CDR3 DNA: TGTGCCAGCAGCTTACAGGGGGTAGATGGCTACACCTTC. Translating gives CASSLQGVDGYTF.

The CDR3 is CASSSRGQGAGGYTF. The CDR3 DNA reads as TGTGCCAGCAGCTCCCGTGGCCAGGGGGCGGGAGGCTACACCTTC. This chain links TRBV7-2 with TRBJ1-2, with 8 bases that match TRBD1. The CDR3 is made up of 15 amino acids. The V and J ends lost 4 bases and 8 bases, in that order; junction bases with no gene match: 12. Germline CDR1 is SGHTA and CDR2 is FQGNSA. Full variable domain (missing parts from reference TRBV7-2 and TRBJ1-2): GAGVSQSPSNKVTEKGKDVELRCDPISGHTALYWYRQSLGQGLEFLIYFQGNSAPDKSGLPSDRFSAERTGGSVSTLTIQRTQQEDSAVYLCASSSRGQGAGGYTFGSGTRLTVV.

V and J are TRBV6-6 and TRBJ2-2, with D possibly matching TRBD1 (6 bases). Germline CDR1 MNHNY, CDR2 SVGAGI (reference sequence). This CDR3 region has 14 residues. V lost 8 bases, J lost 0 bases, and 10 bases lay in between. CDR3: CASCGQTNTGELFF. Here the CDR3 DNA reads TGTGCCAGCTGCGGACAGACGAACACCGGGGAGCTGTTTTTT.

This chain joins TRBV11-2 and TRBJ2-7, with a weak D call TRBD1 (5 bases). CDR3 size: 14 residues. Deletions cut 1 base from V and 2 bases from J, with 9 bases between. CDR1 and CDR2 (germline): SGHAT, FQNNGV. The CDR3 reads CASSLAAGTYEQYF. The CDR3 DNA reads as TGTGCCAGCAGCTTAGCTGCAGGGACCTACGAGCAGTACTTC.

As to this clone: In the same sample, other DNA sequences code for this CDR3. The gene calls are TRBV9 and TRBJ2-5; 11 bases are shared with TRBD2. Germline CDR1 and CDR2: SGDLS and YYNGEE. V lost 0 bases to trimming and J lost 2 bases; unmatched junction nucleotides: 3. CDR3 size: 16 residues. The CDR3 nucleotides are TGTGCCAGCAGCGTAGGGCTAGCGGGGGGTCAAGAGACCCAGTACTTC. It translates to CASSVGLAGGQETQYF. The variable domain in full, with the rest retrieved from reference TRBV9 and TRBJ2-5, is DSGVTQTPKHLITATGQRVTLRCSPRSGDLSVYWYQQSLDQGLQFLIQYYNGEERAKGNILERFSAQQFPDLHSELNLSSLELGDSALYFCASSVGLAGGQETQYFGPGTRLLVL.

The chain couples TRBV13 to TRBJ1-1, with a possible D match to TRBD1 (5 bases). This CDR3 has 16 amino acids. V lost 0 bases and J lost 4, with 15 bases in between. Germline lookup yields CDR1 PRHDT and CDR2 FYEKMQ (reference sequence). The CDR3 is CASSLGEGMWATEAFF. The DNA of the CDR3 is TGTGCCAGCAGCTTAGGGGAGGGGATGTGGGCCACTGAAGCTTTCTTT.

This chain uses TRBV18 with TRBJ2-7; D possibly corresponds to TRBD2 (5 bases). The CDR3 loop spans 14 amino acids. Germline CDR1 reads KGHSH; CDR2 reads LQKENI. V lost 3 bases and J lost 5, with 14 bases in between. For the CDR3, the DNA is TGTGCCAGCTCACCGGGTACTGGGAGTGACGAGCAGTACTTC. It yields the protein CASSPGTGSDEQYF.

This clone was observed a handful of times. This chain joins TRBV6-5 and TRBJ2-5; 9 bases line up with TRBD1. The CDR3 is 14 amino acids. Germline V lookup: CDR1 MNHEY, CDR2 SVGAGI. J was trimmed by 2 bases and V by 5 bases; bases with no gene match: 3. CDR3 in amino acids: CASSAGTGQETQYF. CDR3 sequence (DNA): TGTGCCAGCAGTGCCGGGACAGGGCAAGAGACCCAGTACTTC.

This clone was seen a single time. The chain combines TRBV7-6 with TRBJ1-2; tentative D call: TRBD1 (6 bases). CDR3 length: 15 amino acids. CDR1 and CDR2 from the germline V gene are SGHVS and FNYEAQ. With 2 bases removed from V and 4 bases from J, the gap between germline ends came to 14 bases. CDR3 region: CASSLFPGEGYGYTF. The DNA for the CDR3 is TGTGCCAGCAGCTTATTTCCAGGGGAAGGCTATGGCTACACCTTC.

The V gene is TRBV5-1, the J gene TRBJ2-3; D is possibly TRBD1 (6 bases). The CDR3 runs to 15 residues. V dropped 0 bases and J dropped 0 bases, with 8 bases sitting between them. The germline V gene encodes CDR1 SGHRS and CDR2 YFSETQ. The CDR3 sequence is CASSLARGSTDTQYF. In DNA, the CDR3 is TGCGCCAGCAGCTTGGCCAGGGGAAGCACAGATACGCAGTATTTT.